The 2 T cell receptor beta chains reported below all come from one sample, sequenced in a study of beta chain features in type 1 diabetes. Expressed TCRB transcripts got sequenced, as all isolated RNA was reverse transcribed. TCRdb's table, derived via immunoSEQ multiplex PCR, lists solely in-frame clones and lacks some. The profile covers 200,000 to 250,000 clones, with about 26% appearing a single time and approximately 4% taken by the ten largest. The sequenced material came from central memory CD4+ T cells from blood. All receptors derive from a man aged 30 to 39 in good health.

The chain carries TRBV6-5 and TRBJ1-5; TRBD1 agrees at 7 bases. CDR1 is MNHEY, CDR2 SVGAGI, per germline. V was pared by 6 bases and J by 4 bases, with 6 bases of the junction left unmatched. The CDR3 covers 14 residues. DNA of the CDR3: TGTGCCAGCAGACAAGGGACAGCAAATCAGCCCCAGCATTTT. It encodes CASRQGTANQPQHF.

Only a few counts were recorded for this clone. J is TRBJ2-7 and V is TRBV10-3; D is uncertain. The CDR3 consists of 12 residues. The germline V gene has CDR1 ENHRY and CDR2 SYGVKD. V lost 8 bases, J lost 4 bases, and 12 bases lay in between. Written as DNA, the CDR3 is TGTGCCATCGGCAGACCCACTTACGAGCAGTACTTC. Its protein product is CAIGRPTYEQYF.